The rows below give T cell receptor beta chains drawn from one sample of a study of cytomegalovirus exposure and HLA in healthy donors. The assay was immunoSEQ multiplex PCR, and TCRdb's table has in-frame clones only and misses some. Of 100,000 to 150,000 clones in the sample, around 70% were seen once. The sequenced sample was PBMCs. Receptor source: a man between 40 and 49 years old in good health and CMV-seropositive. Each CDR3 is given with its conserved first and last residue. The D gene is left open where the match is weak. Not every row has a clone size; where given, it reads once, few, many or a size class.

cdr3_nt: TGTGCCAGCAGCCCCCTGACAGGCATGGTGTGCGGAGCTTTCTTT
cdr3_aa: CASSPLTGMVCGAFF
clone_size: NA
d_call: NA
v_call: TRBV9
j_call: TRBJ1-1

cdr3_nt: TGTGCCAGCTCACCGAATCGTAGAGATGAGCAGTTCTTC
cdr3_aa: CASSPNRRDEQFF
clone_size: NA
d_call: NA
v_call: TRBV18
j_call: TRBJ2-1

cdr3_nt: TGCGCCAGCAGCCAAGATCCCCCATACGAGCAGTACTTC
cdr3_aa: CASSQDPPYEQYF
clone_size: NA
d_call: NA
v_call: TRBV4-1
j_call: TRBJ2-7

cdr3_nt: TGTGCCAGTAAGACGGGGGGACCGAACACCGGGGAGCTGTTTTTT
cdr3_aa: CASKTGGPNTGELFF
clone_size: NA
d_call: TRBD2
v_call: TRBV28
j_call: TRBJ2-2

cdr3_nt: TGTGCCAGTAGTATCCATGGGAGGGTTGGCGCAGATACGCAGTATTTT
cdr3_aa: CASSIHGRVGADTQYF
clone_size: NA
d_call: TRBD2
v_call: TRBV19
j_call: TRBJ2-3

cdr3_nt: TGTGCCAGTAGCCGGTGGGGCGGGAGAGGAGTAACCGGGGAGCTGTTTTTT
cdr3_aa: CASSRWGGRGVTGELFF
clone_size: NA
d_call: TRBD2
v_call: TRBV19
j_call: TRBJ2-2

cdr3_nt: TGCAGCGTTAGGCAGGGATTTTATGGCTACACCTTC
cdr3_aa: CSVRQGFYGYTF
clone_size: NA
d_call: NA
v_call: TRBV29-1
j_call: TRBJ1-2

cdr3_nt: TGTGCCAGCTCACGTCCAGGGGGGGAAGCTTTCTTT
cdr3_aa: CASSRPGGEAFF
clone_size: NA
d_call: TRBD1
v_call: TRBV18
j_call: TRBJ1-1

cdr3_nt: TGCGCTAGCAGCTACAAGGGACAGGGCAGAGGCTACACCTTC
cdr3_aa: CASSYKGQGRGYTF
clone_size: NA
d_call: TRBD1
v_call: TRBV5-1
j_call: TRBJ1-2

cdr3_nt: TGTGCCAGCAGCTTAGTTTTGGCAGGTCAAGGTACTGAAGCTTTCTTT
cdr3_aa: CASSLVLAGQGTEAFF
clone_size: NA
d_call: NA
v_call: TRBV7-9
j_call: TRBJ1-1

cdr3_nt: TGTGCCAGCTCACCGGGACTAGCCTATGGCTACACCTTC
cdr3_aa: CASSPGLAYGYTF
clone_size: NA
d_call: NA
v_call: TRBV18
j_call: TRBJ1-2

cdr3_nt: TGTGCCAGCAGCCAACAGGTCTCCACTAGCGGAGTAGTCTATGAGCAGTTCTTC
cdr3_aa: CASSQQVSTSGVVYEQFF
clone_size: NA
d_call: TRBD2
v_call: TRBV4-2
j_call: TRBJ2-1

cdr3_nt: TGCGCCAGCAGCCAAGTACTAGGGAGCTCTGGAAACACCATATATTTT
cdr3_aa: CASSQVLGSSGNTIYF
clone_size: once
d_call: NA
v_call: TRBV4-1
j_call: TRBJ1-3

cdr3_nt: TGCAGTGTAATTCGGTTTGATACGCAGTATTTT
cdr3_aa: CSVIRFDTQYF
clone_size: NA
d_call: NA
v_call: TRBV20-1
j_call: TRBJ2-3

cdr3_nt: TGTGCCTGGAGTACCGGGTTTTCTTATGGCTACACCTTC
cdr3_aa: CAWSTGFSYGYTF
clone_size: NA
d_call: NA
v_call: TRBV30
j_call: TRBJ1-2

cdr3_nt: TGTGCCTGGAGTGCCCCAGACAGGAGAAGAAACACCATATATTTT
cdr3_aa: CAWSAPDRRRNTIYF
clone_size: NA
d_call: NA
v_call: TRBV30
j_call: TRBJ1-3

cdr3_nt: TGTGCCAGCAGCTTAGTAGGGGGACACATCTACGAGCAGTACTTC
cdr3_aa: CASSLVGGHIYEQYF
clone_size: NA
d_call: NA
v_call: TRBV7-2
j_call: TRBJ2-7

cdr3_nt: TGCGCCAGCAGCTTGGCCGAGGGACTAGCGGGATCCGTAGACCCCCCTAGTAACAATGAGCAGTTCTTC
cdr3_aa: CASSLAEGLAGSVDPPSNNEQFF
clone_size: NA
d_call: TRBD2
v_call: TRBV5-1
j_call: TRBJ2-1

cdr3_nt: TGCAGCGTCGCCGGACAGGTGTCCTACGAGCAGTACTTC
cdr3_aa: CSVAGQVSYEQYF
clone_size: NA
d_call: TRBD1
v_call: TRBV29-1
j_call: TRBJ2-7

cdr3_nt: TGTGCCAGCAGCGTCCGGGGGGAGGTCACCGGGGAGCTGTTTTTT
cdr3_aa: CASSVRGEVTGELFF
clone_size: NA
d_call: TRBD2
v_call: TRBV27
j_call: TRBJ2-2

cdr3_nt: TGCGCCAGCAGCCAAGACCCCGTCGGGAGCGGTGGGAGAGGCGAGCAGTACTTC
cdr3_aa: CASSQDPVGSGGRGEQYF
clone_size: NA
d_call: NA
v_call: TRBV4-1
j_call: TRBJ2-7

cdr3_nt: TGTGCCTGGGGTACAGGGAACTCCTACGAGCAGTACTTC
cdr3_aa: CAWGTGNSYEQYF
clone_size: NA
d_call: NA
v_call: TRBV30
j_call: TRBJ2-7

cdr3_nt: TGCGCCAGCAGACGGGACAGGGGGAATGAGCAGTTCTTC
cdr3_aa: CASRRDRGNEQFF
clone_size: NA
d_call: TRBD1
v_call: TRBV5-1
j_call: TRBJ2-1

cdr3_nt: TGCGCCAGCAGCCAAGGACAACAGGGGAGTGAAAAACTGTTTTTT
cdr3_aa: CASSQGQQGSEKLFF
clone_size: NA
d_call: TRBD1
v_call: TRBV4-1
j_call: TRBJ1-4

cdr3_nt: TGCAGCGTTGTGGGCGGGAGAGAGACAGATACGCAGTATTTT
cdr3_aa: CSVVGGRETDTQYF
clone_size: NA
d_call: TRBD2
v_call: TRBV29-1
j_call: TRBJ2-3

cdr3_nt: TGTGCCAGTCAAACAGGGGTCTACGAGCAGTACTTC
cdr3_aa: CASQTGVYEQYF
clone_size: NA
d_call: TRBD1
v_call: TRBV28
j_call: TRBJ2-7

cdr3_nt: TGTGCCAGTAGAAGACTAGCGGGTTCCTACGAGCAGTACTTC
cdr3_aa: CASRRLAGSYEQYF
clone_size: NA
d_call: TRBD2
v_call: TRBV19
j_call: TRBJ2-7

cdr3_nt: TGTGCCAGCAGTTCAATTCCCAGGGGAAATCAGCCCCAGCATTTT
cdr3_aa: CASSSIPRGNQPQHF
clone_size: NA
d_call: NA
v_call: TRBV27
j_call: TRBJ1-5

cdr3_nt: TGTGCCAGCAGTTCACAGGGGCCTAGCAATCAGCCCCAGCATTTT
cdr3_aa: CASSSQGPSNQPQHF
clone_size: NA
d_call: TRBD1
v_call: TRBV2
j_call: TRBJ1-5

cdr3_nt: TGTGCCAGTAGTATTGGCAATGAAGCTTTCTTT
cdr3_aa: CASSIGNEAFF
clone_size: NA
d_call: NA
v_call: TRBV19
j_call: TRBJ1-1

cdr3_nt: TGTGCCAGCAGTGACTCGACAGGGGGCGCAGATACGCAGTATTTT
cdr3_aa: CASSDSTGGADTQYF
clone_size: NA
d_call: TRBD1
v_call: TRBV6-4
j_call: TRBJ2-3

cdr3_nt: TGCAGCGTTGCACCGAAGAAGCTAAGACAGGGGGACTATGGCTACACCTTC
cdr3_aa: CSVAPKKLRQGDYGYTF
clone_size: once
d_call: TRBD1
v_call: TRBV29-1
j_call: TRBJ1-2

cdr3_nt: TGTGCCAGCAGTGAAGCGTGGACTAGCGGTCCCCATGAGCAGTTCTTC
cdr3_aa: CASSEAWTSGPHEQFF
clone_size: few
d_call: TRBD2
v_call: TRBV2
j_call: TRBJ2-1

cdr3_nt: TGTGCCAGCACGGACAGGCGAGCTGGAAACACCATATATTTT
cdr3_aa: CASTDRRAGNTIYF
clone_size: NA
d_call: TRBD1
v_call: TRBV27
j_call: TRBJ1-3

cdr3_nt: TGTGCCAGCAGCTTACTGACAGGGAACACTGAAGCTTTCTTT
cdr3_aa: CASSLLTGNTEAFF
clone_size: NA
d_call: NA
v_call: TRBV5-4
j_call: TRBJ1-1

cdr3_nt: TGTGCCAGCAGTACCCAGGGGGCGTTAAGCTACGAGCAGTACTTC
cdr3_aa: CASSTQGALSYEQYF
clone_size: few
d_call: TRBD1
v_call: TRBV27
j_call: TRBJ2-7

cdr3_nt: TGCGCCAGCAGCACGGTTGAGGGGGCCTTCGGGGAGCTGTTTTTT
cdr3_aa: CASSTVEGAFGELFF
clone_size: few
d_call: TRBD1
v_call: TRBV5-1
j_call: TRBJ2-2

cdr3_nt: TGCAGCGTTGAGAAGCAGGGGGCCGGCACTGAAGCTTTCTTT
cdr3_aa: CSVEKQGAGTEAFF
clone_size: NA
d_call: TRBD1
v_call: TRBV29-1
j_call: TRBJ1-1

cdr3_nt: TGTGCCAGTAGTATAGGTCTAGCGGGAGCCCTCTACGAGCAGTACTTC
cdr3_aa: CASSIGLAGALYEQYF
clone_size: NA
d_call: TRBD2
v_call: TRBV19
j_call: TRBJ2-7

cdr3_nt: TGTGCCAGCTTCCCGGGAGCTAACACCGGGGAGCTGTTTTTT
cdr3_aa: CASFPGANTGELFF
clone_size: NA
d_call: NA
v_call: TRBV6-5
j_call: TRBJ2-2

cdr3_nt: TGTGCCAGCAGCTTTTCCGGGGACTACTACAATGAGCAGTTCTTC
cdr3_aa: CASSFSGDYYNEQFF
clone_size: few
d_call: TRBD2
v_call: TRBV11-2
j_call: TRBJ2-1

cdr3_nt: TGTGCCAGCAGCTTAATCAGGGCTAGCACAGATACGCAGTATTTT
cdr3_aa: CASSLIRASTDTQYF
clone_size: few
d_call: NA
v_call: TRBV11-2
j_call: TRBJ2-3